The sequence of this T cell receptor (beta chain) was determined in a study of identical twins. Study outcomes and limitations: Weaker excess sharing between twins was seen in beta out-of-frame sequences. In cord blood, abundant beta clonotypes had fewer insertions; memory showed no trend. Researchers reported excess low generation probability among twin-shared out-of-frame alpha sequences.

A universal primer site was added by template switching, and unique molecular identifiers were carried by the cDNA. TCRdb independently ran MiXCR on the 5' RACE reads; one entry per CDR3 protein. Found here are about 1.7 million distinct CDR3 sequences, less than 35% of them singletons; the top ten hold about 0.27%. Germline V CDR1 and CDR2: SGHRS, YFSETQ. The V and J ends lost 1 base and 7 bases respectively, with 24 bases between them. The CDR3 is 17 amino acids. As concerns this clonotype: The antigen is not known.

J is TRBJ2-7 and V is TRBV5-1; D is ambiguous. The receptor was isolated from a newborn girl in good health. The material sequenced was cord blood. In DNA, the CDR3 is TGCGCCAGCAGCTTGTCGAACGACTGGTTAGTCTACAATGAGCAGTACTTC. Protein product: CASSLSNDWLVYNEQYF.